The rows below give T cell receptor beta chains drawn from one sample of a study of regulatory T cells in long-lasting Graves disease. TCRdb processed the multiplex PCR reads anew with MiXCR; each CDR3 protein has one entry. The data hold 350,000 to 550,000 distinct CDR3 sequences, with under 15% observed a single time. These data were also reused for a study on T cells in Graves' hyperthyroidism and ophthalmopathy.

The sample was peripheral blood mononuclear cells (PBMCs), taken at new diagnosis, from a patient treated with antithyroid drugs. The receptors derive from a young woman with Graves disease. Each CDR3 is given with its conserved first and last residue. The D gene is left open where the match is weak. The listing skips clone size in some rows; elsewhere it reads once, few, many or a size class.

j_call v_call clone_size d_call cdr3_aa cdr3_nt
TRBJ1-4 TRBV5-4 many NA CASSLGQDEKLFF TGTGCCAGCAGCTTGGGACAGGATGAAAAACTGTTTTTT
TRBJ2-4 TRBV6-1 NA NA CASSALTSAKNIQYF TGTGCCAGCAGTGCACTGACCTCAGCCAAAAACATTCAGTACTTC
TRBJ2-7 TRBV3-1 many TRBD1 CASSRDRARRDIGYEQYF TGTGCCAGCAGCCGAGACAGGGCCAGAAGGGACATCGGGTACGAGCAGTACTTC
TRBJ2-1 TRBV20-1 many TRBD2 CSARPTLLTSGNEQFF TGCAGTGCTAGACCGACTCTATTGACTAGCGGGAATGAGCAGTTCTTC
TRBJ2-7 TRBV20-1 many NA CSATPRGWEQYF TGCAGTGCTACCCCTCGGGGCTGGGAGCAGTACTTC
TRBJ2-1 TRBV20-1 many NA CSASPSSNEQFF TGCAGTGCTAGTCCGAGCAGCAATGAGCAGTTCTTC
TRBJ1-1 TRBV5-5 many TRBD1 CASSLGQGWTEAFF TGTGCCAGCAGCTTGGGACAGGGCTGGACTGAAGCTTTCTTT
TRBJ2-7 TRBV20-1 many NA CSATRRDSYEQYF TGCAGTGCTACAAGGCGGGACTCCTACGAGCAGTACTTC
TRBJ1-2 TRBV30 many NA CAWSGIKKWIYTF TGTGCCTGGAGTGGGATAAAGAAATGGATCTACACCTTC
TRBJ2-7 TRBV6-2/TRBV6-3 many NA CASSYSLARGYEQYF TGTGCCAGCAGTTACTCGTTAGCACGAGGCTACGAGCAGTACTTC
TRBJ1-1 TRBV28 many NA CASSLLGTNTEAFF TGTGCCAGCAGTTTACTAGGTACCAACACTGAAGCTTTCTTT
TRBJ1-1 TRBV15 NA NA CATSERAGQAEAFF TGTGCCACCAGCGAACGGGCAGGGCAGGCTGAAGCTTTCTTT
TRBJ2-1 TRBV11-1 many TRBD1 CASSFLGQAYNEQFF TGTGCCAGCAGTTTCTTGGGACAGGCATACAATGAGCAGTTCTTC
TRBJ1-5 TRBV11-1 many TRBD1 CASSRDRGSNQPQHF TGTGCCAGCAGTAGGGACAGGGGCTCCAATCAGCCCCAGCATTTT
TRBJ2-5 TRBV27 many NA CATTSWGTQETQYF TGTGCCACCACAAGCTGGGGGACCCAAGAGACCCAGTACTTC
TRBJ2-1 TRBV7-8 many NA CASSLAGQAYNEQFF TGTGCCAGCAGCTTAGCGGGCCAAGCCTACAATGAGCAGTTCTTC
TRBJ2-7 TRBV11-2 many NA CASSLGGGSYEQYF TGTGCCAGCAGCTTAGGGGGCGGCTCCTACGAGCAGTACTTC
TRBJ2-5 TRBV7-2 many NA CASSPGLIGSPETQYF TGTGCCAGCAGCCCCGGACTCATAGGTTCACCAGAGACCCAGTACTTC
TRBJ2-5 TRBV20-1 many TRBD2 CSASTSGRTWETQYF TGCAGTGCCTCAACTAGCGGGAGAACTTGGGAGACCCAGTACTTC
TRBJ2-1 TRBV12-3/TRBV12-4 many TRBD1 CASRLTGKDEQFF TGTGCCAGCAGGTTGACAGGGAAAGATGAGCAGTTCTTC
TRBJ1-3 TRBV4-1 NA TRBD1 CASSQEPGQVSGNTIYF TGCGCCAGCAGCCAAGAACCGGGACAGGTCTCTGGAAACACCATATATTTT